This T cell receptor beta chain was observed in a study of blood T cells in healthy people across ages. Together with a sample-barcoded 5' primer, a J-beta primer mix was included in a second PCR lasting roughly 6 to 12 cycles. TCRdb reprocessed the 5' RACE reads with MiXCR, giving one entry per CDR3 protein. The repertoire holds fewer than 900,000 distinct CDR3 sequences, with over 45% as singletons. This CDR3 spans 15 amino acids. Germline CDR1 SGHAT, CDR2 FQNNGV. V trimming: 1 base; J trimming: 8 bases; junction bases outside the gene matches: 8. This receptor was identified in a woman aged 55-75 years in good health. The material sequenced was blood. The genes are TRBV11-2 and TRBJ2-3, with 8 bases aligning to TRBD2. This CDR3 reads CASSLAGGDGGTQYF. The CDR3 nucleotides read TGTGCCAGCAGCTTAGCGGGGGGGGACGGAGGTACGCAGTATTTT.